The rows below give T cell receptor beta chains drawn from one sample of a study of CD8+ T cells in alopecia areata. Assay: immunoSEQ multiplex PCR; the TCRdb copy retains only in-frame clones and omits some. The sample carries 160,000 or so clones, 58% recorded once. The specimen was CD4+ T cells sorted from blood, collected at approximately week 61, from a patient treated with tofacitinib. These receptors all come from a human donor with alopecia areata. Each CDR3 is given with its conserved first and last residue. Each record gives: V gene, J gene, clone size, D gene, CDR3 protein, CDR3 DNA. A D gene is named only where the DNA matches it firmly. Expanded clones get a size class; other rows say once, few or many, or leave the size out.

>TRBV7-8|TRBJ2-7|.|.
CASSSRRVPYEQYF
TGTGCCAGCAGCTCCCGGCGGGTCCCCTACGAGCAGTACTTC
>TRBV4-3|TRBJ1-2|.|.
CASSQAGGLGGYTF
TGCGCCAGCAGCCAAGCGGGGGGATTAGGCGGCTACACCTTC
>TRBV4-1|TRBJ1-6|.|.
CASSQDGRTPNSPLHF
TGCGCCAGCAGCCAAGATGGTAGGACACCTAATTCACCCCTCCACTTT
>TRBV4-1|TRBJ1-1|few|.
CASSQDVEAFF
TGCGCCAGCAGCCAAGATGTTGAAGCTTTCTTT
>TRBV29-1|TRBJ2-5|.|.
CSVAGGQRAIETQYF
TGCAGCGTTGCAGGCGGACAACGAGCGATTGAGACCCAGTACTTC
>TRBV29-1|TRBJ1-3|.|.
CSVAKAGGASGNTIYF
TGCAGCGTTGCGAAGGCGGGGGGAGCCTCTGGAAACACCATATATTTT
>TRBV27|TRBJ1-1|few|.
CASSPERYLSLAREGADTEAFF
TGTGCCAGCAGTCCGGAACGATACTTATCACTCGCGCGGGAGGGAGCTGACACTGAAGCTTTCTTT
>TRBV10-3|TRBJ2-1|once|TRBD1
CAISDGSAGQGLAYNEQFF
TGTGCCATCAGTGATGGTTCGGCGGGACAGGGTCTCGCCTACAATGAGCAGTTCTTC
>TRBV6-1|TRBJ1-3|few|.
CASTNTGASGNTIYF
TGTGCCAGCACCAACACAGGAGCCTCTGGAAACACCATATATTTT
>TRBV19|TRBJ1-1|.|TRBD1
CASTAGDRGPEAFF
TGTGCCAGTACCGCCGGGGACAGGGGGCCTGAAGCTTTCTTT
>TRBV5-1|TRBJ1-2|.|TRBD1
CASSLAGATGDGYTF
TGCGCCAGCAGCTTGGCTGGTGCGACAGGGGATGGCTACACCTTC
>TRBV11-2|TRBJ2-3|few|.
CASSLGVADTQYF
TGTGCCAGCAGCTTAGGGGTTGCAGATACGCAGTATTTT
>TRBV5-1|TRBJ2-2|.|.
CASTPGRYTGELFF
TGCGCCAGCACCCCCGGCAGATACACCGGGGAGCTGTTTTTT
>TRBV5-6|TRBJ2-2|.|.
CASSFYLTGELFF
TGTGCCAGCAGCTTTTATCTCACCGGGGAGCTGTTTTTT
>TRBV4-1|TRBJ2-3|few|TRBD1
CASSQGGQGQRDTQYF
TGCGCCAGCAGCCAAGGGGGACAGGGACAGAGAGATACGCAGTATTTT
>TRBV5-1|TRBJ2-3|.|.
CASSWPGTDTQYF
TGCGCCAGCAGCTGGCCCGGCACAGATACGCAGTATTTT
>TRBV5-1|TRBJ2-1|few|TRBD1
CARRKDRAYNEQFF
TGCGCTAGGAGGAAGGACAGGGCCTACAATGAGCAGTTCTTC
>TRBV5-1|TRBJ2-3|few|TRBD2
CASSRTSSPDTQYF
TGCGCCAGCAGCCGGACTAGCAGTCCAGATACGCAGTATTTT
>TRBV18|TRBJ2-5|few|.
CASSPNQETQYF
TGTGCCAGCTCACCAAATCAAGAGACCCAGTACTTC
>TRBV25-1|TRBJ1-1|.|.
CASSDRTDTEAFF
TGTGCCAGCAGTGACCGGACCGACACTGAAGCTTTCTTT
>TRBV18|TRBJ1-2|.|TRBD1
CASSPDRDGYTF
TGTGCCAGCTCACCGGACAGGGATGGCTACACCTTC
>TRBV29-1|TRBJ2-3|once|.
CSVAQTGLGRTDTQYF
TGCAGCGTTGCTCAGACAGGTTTGGGGCGCACAGATACGCAGTATTTT
>TRBV5-1|TRBJ2-3|.|TRBD1
CASSLWTGSTDTQYF
TGCGCCAGCAGCTTATGGACAGGGAGCACAGATACGCAGTATTTT
>TRBV29-1|TRBJ2-5|.|TRBD1
CSVETGAGIQETQYF
TGCAGCGTCGAGACAGGGGCGGGGATCCAAGAGACCCAGTACTTC
>TRBV5-1|TRBJ1-1|.|.
CASSLVGGEVTEAFF
TGCGCCAGCAGCTTGGTTGGGGGTGAGGTGACTGAAGCTTTCTTT
>TRBV18|TRBJ2-3|few|.
CASSPQTTDTQYF
TGTGCCAGCTCACCACAGACGACAGATACGCAGTATTTT
>TRBV7-8|TRBJ2-3|once|TRBD2
CASSQRTSGGLVQYF
TGTGCCAGCAGCCAAAGGACTAGCGGGGGCTTGGTGCAGTATTTT
>TRBV2|TRBJ2-2|.|.
CASSESGGELFF
TGTGCCAGCAGTGAATCTGGCGGGGAGCTGTTTTTT
>TRBV29-1|TRBJ1-1|.|.
CSVETRGSANTEAFF
TGCAGCGTTGAAACTCGGGGGTCGGCGAACACTGAAGCTTTCTTT
>TRBV5-1|TRBJ1-5|.|.
CASSFDGNQPQHF
TGCGCCAGCAGCTTTGACGGAAATCAGCCCCAGCATTTT
>TRBV7-7|TRBJ2-5|few|TRBD2
CASSPGTSRKETQYF
TGTGCTAGCAGCCCCGGGACTAGCAGGAAAGAGACCCAGTACTTC
>TRBV5-6|TRBJ2-5|.|TRBD2
CASSPGSGGTETQYF
TGTGCCAGCAGCCCCGGTAGCGGGGGCACAGAGACCCAGTACTTC
>TRBV7-9|TRBJ2-7|.|.
CASSRFRTEPPYEQYF
TGTGCCAGCAGCCGCTTTAGGACCGAACCCCCCTACGAGCAGTACTTC
>TRBV7-2|TRBJ2-2|.|TRBD1
CASSRRTGSTGELFF
TGTGCCAGCAGCCGCCGGACAGGGTCCACCGGGGAGCTGTTTTTT
>TRBV7-9|TRBJ2-1|many|TRBD2
CASSRSPIAGGPRNEQFF
TGTGCCAGCAGCCGCTCCCCCATAGCGGGGGGGCCGAGGAATGAGCAGTTCTTC
>TRBV5-1|TRBJ1-1|.|.
CASHSGTNTEAFF
TGCGCCAGCCATTCGGGGACGAACACTGAAGCTTTCTTT
>TRBV7-9|TRBJ2-3|once|.
CSTWGGADTQYF
TGTTCCACCTGGGGGGGCGCAGATACGCAGTATTTT
>TRBV11-3|TRBJ1-1|.|TRBD1
CASSPGTGAPGAFF
TGTGCCAGCAGCCCCGGGACAGGGGCACCGGGGGCTTTCTTT
>TRBV27|TRBJ2-7|few|.
CASSLTRSVPSYEQYF
TGTGCCAGCAGTTTGACGCGTTCGGTCCCCTCCTACGAGCAGTACTTC
>TRBV19|TRBJ2-5|.|.
CASSQTPPTQYF
TGTGCCAGCTCTCAGACCCCGCCGACCCAGTACTTC
>TRBV5-8|TRBJ1-2|.|TRBD1
CASSTGDSNYGYTF
TGTGCCAGCAGCACAGGGGACAGCAACTATGGCTACACCTTC
>TRBV29-1|TRBJ2-7|.|TRBD1
CSVRGSGEQYF
TGCAGCGTCAGGGGGTCTGGCGAGCAGTACTTC
>TRBV7-8|TRBJ2-1|few|.
CASSRGSGQASYNEQFF
TGTGCCAGCAGCCGGGGGTCGGGACAAGCCTCCTACAATGAGCAGTTCTTC
>TRBV2|TRBJ1-1|.|TRBD1
CASRGDRGTEAFF
TGTGCCAGCAGGGGGGACAGGGGGACTGAAGCTTTCTTT
>TRBV18|TRBJ1-1|.|.
CASSPGQQLEAFF
TGTGCCAGCTCACCAGGACAGCAGCTTGAAGCTTTCTTT
>TRBV23-1|TRBJ1-5|.|TRBD1
CASSGTALGNQPQHF
TGCGCCAGCAGCGGGACAGCCCTCGGCAATCAGCCCCAGCATTTT
>TRBV29-1|TRBJ1-1|.|.
CSVDANRAGNTEAFF
TGCAGCGTGGATGCCAACCGGGCCGGGAACACTGAAGCTTTCTTT
>TRBV6-6|TRBJ1-5|.|.
CASSYFSYQPQHF
TGTGCCAGCAGTTACTTTTCCTATCAGCCCCAGCATTTT
>TRBV30|TRBJ1-5|.|.
CAWSVGFGFQPQHF
TGTGCCTGGAGTGTAGGGTTTGGATTTCAGCCCCAGCATTTT
>TRBV15|TRBJ2-7|.|.
CATSRDPKSTYEQYF
TGTGCCACCAGCAGAGATCCCAAGTCAACCTACGAGCAGTACTTC
>TRBV15|TRBJ2-5|.|TRBD2
CATSTVLAGDRETQYF
TGTGCCACCAGCACCGTACTAGCGGGGGATCGGGAGACCCAGTACTTC
>TRBV9|TRBJ2-2|few|TRBD1
CASNPEGAGTGVAGELFF
TGTGCCAGCAACCCCGAGGGGGCCGGGACAGGTGTTGCCGGGGAGCTGTTTTTT
>TRBV5-1|TRBJ1-1|.|.
CASSPGRTSMNTEAFF
TGCGCCAGCAGCCCCGGACGGACCTCAATGAACACTGAAGCTTTCTTT
>TRBV30|TRBJ1-3|.|TRBD1
CAWRTTGGTGNTIYF
TGTGCCTGGAGAACGACAGGGGGGACTGGAAACACCATATATTTT